This T cell receptor beta chain came from a study of T cell changes during pregnancy in multiple sclerosis. From germline, CDR1 is SGHRS and CDR2 YFSETQ. The CDR3 spans 15 residues. V lost 0 bases, J lost 0 bases, and 9 bases lay in between. Profiling relied on immunoSEQ multiplex PCR, and the TCRdb table lists in-frame clones only, not all of them. The profile shows about 61,000 clones, 85% to 90% of them singletons. This material consisted of peripheral blood, taken in the first trimester of pregnancy. The clonotype was recovered from a female donor in good health, enrolled as a control in a pregnancy study. The chain links TRBV5-1 to TRBJ1-2, with a tentative D call TRBD1 (5 bases). For the CDR3, the DNA is TGCGCCAGCAGCTTGGCCCCGGGGGCTAACTATGGCTACACCTTC. Protein sequence: CASSLAPGANYGYTF.